The 12 T cell receptor beta chains listed next were all sequenced from one sample in a study of blood T cell repertoires in COVID-19. Measured with immunoSEQ multiplex PCR; TCRdb has only the in-frame clones, and not every one. The sample comprises about 210,000 clones, roughly 90% of which are singletons, and around 4.8% rests with the top ten. Sequencing was performed on peripheral blood. These receptors were taken from a woman aged 40 to 49 with acute or convalescent COVID-19.

The chain is built from TRBV5-1 and TRBJ1-1; D is uncertain. The length of the CDR3 is 16 residues. Germline CDR1 is SGHRS and CDR2 is YFSETQ. V shed 6 bases and J shed 0 bases, with 18 bases lying between them. The CDR3, as DNA: TGCGCCAGCATCCCGGGCAGCGGAAACATGAACACTGAAGCTTTCTTT. This encodes CASIPGSGNMNTEAFF.

The V gene is TRBV9, the J gene TRBJ2-5; D might be TRBD1 (5 bases). Germline loops: CDR1 SGDLS, CDR2 YYNGEE. V lost 3 bases and J lost 4, with 16 bases in between. This CDR3 contains 15 residues. DNA for the CDR3: TGTGCCAGCAGCGCCAATTCAGGGCAGGGAGAGACCCAGTACTTC. Its protein is CASSANSGQGETQYF.

This chain joins TRBV5-1 and TRBJ1-1; no firm D call. V dropped 4 bases and J dropped 4 bases, with 20 bases sitting between them. The germline CDR1 and CDR2 sequences are SGHRS and YFSETQ. The length of the CDR3 is 16 residues. In DNA, the CDR3 is TGCGCCAGCAGCCCACTAGTCTTGAGATCGGGCACTGAAGCTTTCTTT. Its protein product is CASSPLVLRSGTEAFF. Full variable domain (missing parts from reference TRBV5-1 and TRBJ1-1): KAGVTQTPRYLIKTRGQQVTLSCSPISGHRSVSWYQQTPGQGLQFLFEYFSETQRNKGNFPGRFSGRQFSNSRSEMNVSTLELGDSALYLCASSPLVLRSGTEAFFGQGTRLTVV.

CDR3: CASSPGGLAGGWGETQYF. The CDR3 DNA sequence: TGTGCCAGCAGCCCGGGGGGGCTAGCGGGGGGATGGGGAGAGACCCAGTACTTC. The chain recombines TRBV7-2 with TRBJ2-5; 11 bases are shared with TRBD2. The CDR3 loop spans 18 amino acids. V shed 5 bases and J 4 bases; nucleotides not matched to a gene: 15. The germline V gene encodes CDR1 SGHTA and CDR2 FQGNSA. The complete variable domain, with remaining parts taken from reference TRBV7-2 and TRBJ2-5, reads GAGVSQSPSNKVTEKGKDVELRCDPISGHTALYWYRQSLGQGLEFLIYFQGNSAPDKSGLPSDRFSAERTGGSVSTLTIQRTQQEDSAVYLCASSPGGLAGGWGETQYFGPGTRLLVL.

This rearrangement joins TRBV6-5 to TRBJ1-5; D may be TRBD1 (6 bases). With 6 bases removed from V and 3 bases from J, the gap between germline ends came to 12 bases. CDR1 is MNHEY, CDR2 SVGAGI, per germline. The CDR3 extends over 14 amino acids. The CDR3 DNA reads as TGTGCCAGCAGCGTAACAGGGCCCAATCAGCCCCAGCATTTT. Translation gives CASSVTGPNQPQHF.

This chain joins TRBV30 and TRBJ1-2; D is ambiguous. Germline assignment: CDR1 GTSNPN and CDR2 SVGIG (reference sequence). CDR3 length: 13 amino acids. Trimming removed 1 base at V and 8 bases at J, with 14 bases between. In nucleotides, the CDR3 is TGTGCCTGGAGTGGGACTTTCAGGACGGGCTACACCTTC. It is translated as CAWSGTFRTGYTF. The full variable domain, with the rest looked up from reference TRBV30 and TRBJ1-2, is SQTIHQWPATLVQPVGSPLSLECTVEGTSNPNLYWYRQAAGRGLQLLFYSVGIGQISSEVPQNLSASRPQDRQFILSSKKLLLSDSGFYLCAWSGTFRTGYTFGSGTRLTVV.

This clone was seen once. The V and J genes are TRBV19 and TRBJ1-4; D perhaps matches TRBD1 (6 bases). The CDR3 is made up of 15 amino acids. V was shortened by 4 bases and J by 8 bases, with 17 bases between the two germline ends. Germline lookup yields CDR1 LNHDA and CDR2 SQIVND (reference sequence). CDR3 in amino acids: CASSSDSLGGEKLFF. The DNA of the CDR3 is TGTGCCAGTAGTAGCGACAGTCTTGGGGGCGAAAAACTGTTTTTT.

This clone was seen once. The rearrangement links TRBV5-1 to TRBJ2-1; D gene uncertain. V was pared by 4 bases and J by 0 bases, with 11 bases between. This CDR3 contains 15 residues. Germline-derived CDR1 and CDR2 are SGHRS and YFSETQ. This chain's CDR3 is CASSPSPSSYNEQFF. In DNA, the CDR3 is TGCGCCAGCAGCCCTTCCCCGAGCTCCTACAATGAGCAGTTCTTC. Full variable domain (remainder filled in from reference TRBV5-1 and TRBJ2-1): KAGVTQTPRYLIKTRGQQVTLSCSPISGHRSVSWYQQTPGQGLQFLFEYFSETQRNKGNFPGRFSGRQFSNSRSEMNVSTLELGDSALYLCASSPSPSSYNEQFFGPGTRLTVL.

The rearrangement uses TRBV28 and TRBJ1-5; no reliable D call. Trimming stripped 6 bases from V and 0 bases from J, with 12 bases between. The germline V gene encodes CDR1 MDHEN and CDR2 SYDVKM. This CDR3 comprises 15 residues. The CDR3 sequence: CASSSPSNSNQPQHF. The CDR3 DNA follows: TGTGCCAGCAGCTCTCCAAGCAATAGCAATCAGCCCCAGCATTTT.

The chain couples TRBV2 to TRBJ1-2, with TRBD1 identical over 8 bases. V lost 3 bases and J lost 4; bases outside the gene matches: 4. This CDR3 spans 14 amino acids. Per the germline V gene, CDR1 is SNHLY and CDR2 is FYNNEI. CDR3 DNA sequence: TGTGCCAGCAGTGAGGCCGGACAGGGCTATGGCTACACCTTC. Residues: CASSEAGQGYGYTF. Full variable domain (rest looked up from reference TRBV2 and TRBJ1-2): EPEVTQTPSHQVTQMGQEVILRCVPISNHLYFYWYRQILGQKVEFLVSFYNNEISEKSEIFDDQFSVERPDGSNFTLKIRSTKLEDSAMYFCASSEAGQGYGYTFGSGTRLTVV.

This rearrangement joins TRBV27 to TRBJ1-2; D may be TRBD1 (6 bases). This CDR3 contains 14 residues. The germline V gene encodes CDR1 MNHEY and CDR2 SMNVEV (reference sequence). Between the trimmed V and J ends, which lost 7 bases and 0 bases, there was a span of 12 bases. The CDR3 protein is CASKPGQPNYGYTF. The CDR3 nucleotides read TGTGCCAGCAAGCCAGGACAGCCTAACTATGGCTACACCTTC.

This chain connects TRBV6-5 to TRBJ2-7; D gene unclear. V lost 5 bases to trimming and J lost 3 bases, with 11 bases between them. The length of the CDR3 is 13 residues. The germline V gene encodes CDR1 MNHEY and CDR2 SVGAGI. The CDR3 sequence is CASSRTAYYEQYV. The CDR3 region has the DNA TGTGCCAGCAGTAGAACAGCTTACTACGAGCAGTACGTC.